A selection of T cell receptor beta chains follows, all from one sample in a study of T cell clonotyping in hematopoietic cell transplantation. Here immunoSEQ multiplex PCR was the method, and the copy in TCRdb shows in-frame clones only, minus some. The sample has about 80,000 clones; 90% to 97% are singletons. The sample in question was peripheral blood mononuclear cells, obtained before stem cell transplant. These receptor sequences come from a woman in her 50s with acute myeloid leukemia. Some clones in this sample may be carry-over from other donors' samples. Both conserved end residues are part of each CDR3. A D gene is named only where the DNA matches it firmly. Only part of the rows carry a size: once, few, many, or a class if the clone is expanded.

CDR3 length: 15; J gene: TRBJ2-7; clone size: NA; D gene: TRBD2; V gene: TRBV9; CDR3 protein: CASSVEGGGAYEQYF; CDR3 DNA: TGTGCCAGCAGCGTAGAAGGCGGGGGGGCTTACGAGCAGTACTTC
CDR3 length: 15; J gene: TRBJ2-5; clone size: once; D gene: NA; V gene: TRBV5-4; CDR3 protein: CASSQTRRIQETQYF; CDR3 DNA: TGTGCCAGCAGCCAAACTCGACGGATTCAAGAGACCCAGTACTTC
CDR3 length: 15; J gene: TRBJ1-2; clone size: NA; D gene: NA; V gene: TRBV5-1; CDR3 protein: CASSLEFRTYDGYTF; CDR3 DNA: TGCGCCAGCAGCTTGGAGTTTAGGACATATGATGGCTACACCTTC
CDR3 length: 15; J gene: TRBJ2-1; clone size: NA; D gene: TRBD1; V gene: TRBV9; CDR3 protein: CASSGDRAVYNEQFF; CDR3 DNA: TGTGCCAGCAGCGGGGACAGGGCGGTCTACAATGAGCAGTTCTTC
CDR3 length: 16; J gene: TRBJ2-3; clone size: few; D gene: TRBD2; V gene: TRBV2; CDR3 protein: CASRAMGLAGVDTQYF; CDR3 DNA: TGTGCCAGCAGAGCTATGGGACTAGCGGGCGTCGATACGCAGTATTTT
CDR3 length: 18; J gene: TRBJ2-4; clone size: NA; D gene: TRBD2; V gene: TRBV2; CDR3 protein: CASSSRRRGTSGGDIQYF; CDR3 DNA: TGTGCCAGCAGTAGCCGGAGACGTGGGACTAGCGGGGGTGACATTCAGTACTTC
CDR3 length: 11; J gene: TRBJ2-4; clone size: NA; D gene: NA; V gene: TRBV27; CDR3 protein: CASRTGNIQYF; CDR3 DNA: TGTGCCAGCAGGACAGGAAACATTCAGTACTTC
CDR3 length: 17; J gene: TRBJ2-5; clone size: NA; D gene: TRBD2; V gene: TRBV5-4; CDR3 protein: CASSLGRGGRVGETQYF; CDR3 DNA: TGTGCCAGCAGCTTGGGTCGGGGGGGCCGCGTGGGTGAGACCCAGTACTTC
CDR3 length: 12; J gene: TRBJ2-7; clone size: NA; D gene: NA; V gene: TRBV5-6; CDR3 protein: CASSLEPYEQYF; CDR3 DNA: TGTGCCAGCAGCTTGGAACCCTACGAGCAGTACTTC
CDR3 length: 17; J gene: TRBJ2-7; clone size: NA; D gene: TRBD2; V gene: TRBV7-9; CDR3 protein: CASSLGTSGSLYSEQYF; CDR3 DNA: TGTGCCAGCAGCCTTGGCACTAGCGGGAGTCTCTATTCCGAGCAGTACTTC
CDR3 length: 14; J gene: TRBJ2-7; clone size: NA; D gene: TRBD2; V gene: TRBV28; CDR3 protein: CASSEPSGSYEQYF; CDR3 DNA: TGTGCCAGCAGTGAACCTAGCGGGAGCTACGAGCAGTACTTC
CDR3 length: 15; J gene: TRBJ1-2; clone size: NA; D gene: NA; V gene: TRBV28; CDR3 protein: CASSLSGSLRYGYTF; CDR3 DNA: TGTGCCAGCAGTTTATCCGGCAGTTTAAGATATGGCTACACCTTC
CDR3 length: 11; J gene: TRBJ2-5; clone size: NA; D gene: NA; V gene: TRBV30; CDR3 protein: CAWKPQETQYF; CDR3 DNA: TGTGCCTGGAAACCCCAAGAGACCCAGTACTTC
CDR3 length: 13; J gene: TRBJ1-5; clone size: NA; D gene: NA; V gene: TRBV29-1; CDR3 protein: CSVVGAPGQPQHF; CDR3 DNA: TGCAGCGTTGTTGGGGCTCCGGGGCAGCCCCAGCATTTT
CDR3 length: 15; J gene: TRBJ2-1; clone size: NA; D gene: NA; V gene: TRBV4-1; CDR3 protein: CASSQETLPGNEQFF; CDR3 DNA: TGCGCCAGCAGCCAGGAAACCCTTCCGGGCAATGAGCAGTTCTTC
CDR3 length: 18; J gene: TRBJ2-6; clone size: NA; D gene: TRBD1; V gene: TRBV5-4; CDR3 protein: CASSLGGQVVSGANVLTF; CDR3 DNA: TGTGCCAGCAGCTTGGGTGGACAGGTCGTCTCTGGGGCCAACGTCCTGACTTTC
CDR3 length: 15; J gene: TRBJ1-6; clone size: NA; D gene: NA; V gene: TRBV4-2; CDR3 protein: CASSLTQGSDSPLHF; CDR3 DNA: TGTGCCAGCAGCCTAACTCAGGGCTCGGACTCACCCCTCCACTTT
CDR3 length: 13; J gene: TRBJ1-5; clone size: NA; D gene: NA; V gene: TRBV30; CDR3 protein: CAWSVRLNQPQHF; CDR3 DNA: TGTGCCTGGAGTGTTAGGCTCAATCAGCCCCAGCATTTT
CDR3 length: 13; J gene: TRBJ2-3; clone size: once; D gene: NA; V gene: TRBV7-2; CDR3 protein: CASSLLYTDTQYF; CDR3 DNA: TGTGCCAGCAGCTTACTGTACACAGATACGCAGTATTTT
CDR3 length: 15; J gene: TRBJ2-7; clone size: NA; D gene: TRBD1; V gene: TRBV7-3; CDR3 protein: CASSQLGQGSYEQYF; CDR3 DNA: TGTGCCAGCAGCCAATTAGGACAGGGGTCCTACGAGCAGTACTTC
CDR3 length: 17; J gene: TRBJ2-2; clone size: NA; D gene: TRBD2; V gene: TRBV2; CDR3 protein: CASSEVFGTTNTGELFF; CDR3 DNA: TGTGCCAGCAGTGAAGTATTTGGGACTACGAACACCGGGGAGCTGTTTTTT
CDR3 length: 14; J gene: TRBJ1-1; clone size: NA; D gene: TRBD1; V gene: TRBV19; CDR3 protein: CASRKQGVDTEAFF; CDR3 DNA: TGTGCCAGTAGGAAACAGGGGGTAGACACTGAAGCTTTCTTT
CDR3 length: 16; J gene: TRBJ1-1; clone size: NA; D gene: TRBD1; V gene: TRBV5-5; CDR3 protein: CASSHDRGQGNTEAFF; CDR3 DNA: TGTGCCAGCAGCCATGACCGGGGACAGGGGAACACTGAAGCTTTCTTT
CDR3 length: 14; J gene: TRBJ1-2; clone size: NA; D gene: TRBD1; V gene: TRBV4-1; CDR3 protein: CASSRQGTYYGYTF; CDR3 DNA: TGCGCCAGCAGCAGACAGGGTACTTACTATGGCTACACCTTC
CDR3 length: 14; J gene: TRBJ2-2; clone size: once; D gene: NA; V gene: TRBV7-9; CDR3 protein: CAWKDSSNTGELFF; CDR3 DNA: TGTGCCTGGAAGGACAGTTCGAACACCGGGGAGCTGTTTTTT
CDR3 length: 15; J gene: TRBJ1-1; clone size: NA; D gene: NA; V gene: TRBV13; CDR3 protein: CASTPRGPVGTEAFF; CDR3 DNA: TGTGCCAGCACCCCTAGAGGACCGGTGGGCACTGAAGCTTTCTTT
CDR3 length: 18; J gene: TRBJ2-4; clone size: NA; D gene: NA; V gene: TRBV4-2; CDR3 protein: CASSQKRFQGRAKNIQYF; CDR3 DNA: TGTGCCAGCAGCCAAAAAAGATTCCAGGGGAGGGCCAAAAACATTCAGTACTTC
CDR3 length: 13; J gene: TRBJ2-7; clone size: NA; D gene: TRBD2; V gene: TRBV27; CDR3 protein: CASSLFLAGEMYF; CDR3 DNA: TGTGCCAGCAGTTTATTCCTAGCGGGAGAGATGTACTTC
CDR3 length: 15; J gene: TRBJ2-5; clone size: NA; D gene: TRBD2; V gene: TRBV5-1; CDR3 protein: CASSSLSGGEETQYF; CDR3 DNA: TGCGCCAGCAGCTCCTTGTCGGGGGGGGAAGAGACCCAGTACTTC
CDR3 length: 15; J gene: TRBJ1-1; clone size: NA; D gene: TRBD1; V gene: TRBV30; CDR3 protein: CAWRAPGTGDFEAFF; CDR3 DNA: TGTGCCTGGAGAGCGCCCGGGACAGGCGATTTCGAAGCTTTCTTT
CDR3 length: 12; J gene: TRBJ2-1; clone size: once; D gene: NA; V gene: TRBV25-1; CDR3 protein: CASSEPAGEQFF; CDR3 DNA: TGTGCCAGCAGTGAACCAGCAGGCGAGCAGTTCTTC
CDR3 length: 16; J gene: TRBJ1-2; clone size: NA; D gene: TRBD1; V gene: TRBV5-1; CDR3 protein: CASSFTQGEGDYGYTF; CDR3 DNA: TGCGCCAGCAGCTTTACGCAGGGGGAAGGGGACTATGGCTACACCTTC
CDR3 length: 13; J gene: TRBJ1-2; clone size: NA; D gene: NA; V gene: TRBV11-1; CDR3 protein: CASSTQALNGYTF; CDR3 DNA: TGTGCCAGCAGCACACAGGCGTTAAATGGCTACACCTTC
CDR3 length: 11; J gene: TRBJ2-1; clone size: once; D gene: NA; V gene: TRBV10-1; CDR3 protein: CASSPGNEQFF; CDR3 DNA: TGCGCCAGCAGTCCGGGAAATGAGCAGTTCTTC
CDR3 length: 14; J gene: TRBJ2-1; clone size: NA; D gene: NA; V gene: TRBV5-1; CDR3 protein: CASSLALSHNEQFF; CDR3 DNA: TGCGCCAGCAGCTTGGCCTTGAGTCACAATGAGCAGTTCTTC
CDR3 length: 17; J gene: TRBJ2-2; clone size: NA; D gene: TRBD2; V gene: TRBV5-1; CDR3 protein: CASSLIAGGPNTGELFF; CDR3 DNA: TGCGCCAGCAGCTTGATAGCGGGGGGGCCGAACACCGGGGAGCTGTTTTTT
CDR3 length: 11; J gene: TRBJ1-1; clone size: NA; D gene: NA; V gene: TRBV30; CDR3 protein: CAWSSPRKAFF; CDR3 DNA: TGTGCCTGGAGTTCTCCAAGGAAGGCTTTCTTT
CDR3 length: 14; J gene: TRBJ1-2; clone size: NA; D gene: TRBD1; V gene: TRBV19; CDR3 protein: CASSQMDRSYGYTF; CDR3 DNA: TGTGCCAGTAGTCAAATGGACAGGAGCTATGGCTACACCTTC
CDR3 length: 13; J gene: TRBJ1-1; clone size: NA; D gene: NA; V gene: TRBV28; CDR3 protein: CASSQGMNTEAFF; CDR3 DNA: TGTGCCAGCAGTCAGGGGATGAACACTGAAGCTTTCTTT
CDR3 length: 17; J gene: TRBJ1-2; clone size: NA; D gene: TRBD1; V gene: TRBV19; CDR3 protein: CASLAGTGVYSFYGYTF; CDR3 DNA: TGTGCCAGTTTGGCCGGGACAGGGGTATATTCCTTCTATGGCTACACCTTC
CDR3 length: 17; J gene: TRBJ2-2; clone size: NA; D gene: TRBD2; V gene: TRBV9; CDR3 protein: CASSLRGGASGPGELFF; CDR3 DNA: TGTGCCAGCAGCCTCCGCGGCGGGGCTAGCGGTCCCGGGGAGCTGTTTTTT
CDR3 length: 16; J gene: TRBJ1-3; clone size: NA; D gene: NA; V gene: TRBV7-2; CDR3 protein: CASSFHPTISGNTIYF; CDR3 DNA: TGTGCCAGCAGCTTCCATCCGACTATCTCTGGAAACACCATATATTTT
CDR3 length: 16; J gene: TRBJ2-7; clone size: NA; D gene: TRBD2; V gene: TRBV7-2; CDR3 protein: CASSFPSGLAGYEQYF; CDR3 DNA: TGTGCCAGCAGCTTCCCCTCGGGACTAGCGGGGTACGAGCAGTACTTC
CDR3 length: 14; J gene: TRBJ2-7; clone size: NA; D gene: NA; V gene: TRBV30; CDR3 protein: CAWSGGRGSYEQYF; CDR3 DNA: TGTGCCTGGAGTGGAGGGAGAGGGTCCTACGAGCAGTACTTC
CDR3 length: 12; J gene: TRBJ2-2; clone size: once; D gene: TRBD1; V gene: TRBV30; CDR3 protein: CASEQGSGELFF; CDR3 DNA: TGTGCCTCTGAACAGGGGTCCGGGGAGCTGTTTTTT
CDR3 length: 16; J gene: TRBJ1-6; clone size: NA; D gene: TRBD1; V gene: TRBV30; CDR3 protein: CAWSVGRDRDNSPLHF; CDR3 DNA: TGTGCCTGGAGTGTAGGCCGGGACAGAGATAATTCACCCCTCCACTTT
CDR3 length: 13; J gene: TRBJ2-7; clone size: NA; D gene: NA; V gene: TRBV28; CDR3 protein: CANKRTGTYEQYF; CDR3 DNA: TGTGCCAACAAAAGGACTGGTACCTACGAGCAGTACTTC
CDR3 length: 14; J gene: TRBJ1-4; clone size: NA; D gene: TRBD1; V gene: TRBV9; CDR3 protein: CASSVAGTAEKLFF; CDR3 DNA: TGTGCCAGCAGCGTAGCTGGGACAGCTGAAAAACTGTTTTTT
CDR3 length: 13; J gene: TRBJ1-2; clone size: NA; D gene: TRBD1; V gene: TRBV6-1; CDR3 protein: CASSETGFYGYTF; CDR3 DNA: TGTGCCAGCAGTGAGACAGGGTTCTATGGCTACACCTTC
CDR3 length: 16; J gene: TRBJ2-2; clone size: NA; D gene: NA; V gene: TRBV4-1; CDR3 protein: CASSQVYITRAGELFF; CDR3 DNA: TGCGCCAGCAGCCAAGTCTATATAACGCGAGCCGGGGAGCTGTTTTTT
CDR3 length: 18; J gene: TRBJ1-3; clone size: NA; D gene: NA; V gene: TRBV7-2; CDR3 protein: CASSLHPGPVGSGNTIYF; CDR3 DNA: TGTGCCAGCAGCTTACACCCAGGCCCGGTAGGCTCTGGAAACACCATATATTTT
CDR3 length: 15; J gene: TRBJ1-1; clone size: NA; D gene: TRBD1; V gene: TRBV7-6; CDR3 protein: CASSKRQGMNTEAFF; CDR3 DNA: TGTGCCAGCAGCAAGCGACAGGGCATGAACACTGAAGCTTTCTTT
CDR3 length: 14; J gene: TRBJ1-1; clone size: NA; D gene: NA; V gene: TRBV7-2; CDR3 protein: CASSLFEGATEAFF; CDR3 DNA: TGTGCCAGCAGCTTATTCGAGGGTGCCACTGAAGCTTTCTTT
CDR3 length: 14; J gene: TRBJ2-5; clone size: NA; D gene: NA; V gene: TRBV6-5; CDR3 protein: CASSRNRVYETQYF; CDR3 DNA: TGTGCCAGCAGCCGTAACAGGGTCTACGAGACCCAGTACTTC
CDR3 length: 13; J gene: TRBJ2-1; clone size: NA; D gene: TRBD2; V gene: TRBV6-5; CDR3 protein: CASSRGLFNEQFF; CDR3 DNA: TGTGCCAGCTCCCGGGGACTATTCAATGAGCAGTTCTTC